This entry lists 15 T cell receptor beta chains sequenced from one sample in a study of T cells expressing NK-cell markers. Reprocessing the 5' RACE reads, TCRdb reports a single entry for every CDR3 protein and omits DNA. Its listing shows about 460,000 distinct CDR3 sequences. The source material was blood T cells: a sorted CD56 or NKG2C T cell subset, CD4+ or CD8+ T cells, or bulk PBMC T cells (not recorded which). These receptors all come from a woman aged 50 to 65 in good health.

V usage is TRBV11-2 and J usage is TRBJ1-5; TCRdb proposes TRBD1, but this gene call is untestable without DNA. CDR3 size: 13 residues. Per germline, CDR1 SGHAT and CDR2 FQNNGV. The CDR3 sequence is CASSLGWGQPQHF.

This rearrangement joins TRBV4-1 to TRBJ2-2. This CDR3 comprises 13 residues. Germline CDR1 and CDR2: MGHRA and YSYEKL. Here the CDR3 reads CASSRTSAGELFF.

The genes are TRBV11-1 and TRBJ1-2. Germline CDR1 is SGHAT and CDR2 is FQDESV (reference sequence). CDR3 length equals 14 residues. The CDR3: CASSLEGSSYGYTF.

The chain carries TRBV25-1 and TRBJ2-5; with no DNA, the TCRdb D assignment of TRBD1 cannot be verified. The germline gives CDR1 MGHDK, CDR2 SYGVNS. The CDR3 is 16 amino acids. The CDR3 region is CASSEWSVGGEETQYF. The full variable domain, in which reference TRBV25-1 and TRBJ2-5 provide the parts outside the CDR3, is EADIYQTPRYLVIGTGKKITLECSQTMGHDKMYWYQQDPGMELHLIHYSYGVNSTEKGDLSSESTVSRIRTEHFPLTLESARPSHTSQYLCASSEWSVGGEETQYFGPGTRLLVL.

The CDR3 loop is CASSQVGGIHGYTF. The chain combines TRBV4-1 with TRBJ1-2; TCRdb picks TRBD1, but there is no DNA to check that call. The CDR3 spans 14 residues. The germline V gene encodes CDR1 MGHRA and CDR2 YSYEKL.

V usage is TRBV12-3 or TRBV12-4 and J usage is TRBJ1-6; no DNA is available, so the TRBD1 call from TCRdb remains unchecked. The CDR3 has 14 residues. The CDR3 sequence: CASTSTGGGSPLHF.

The V gene is TRBV11-2, the J gene TRBJ2-1; TCRdb selects TRBD1, and the lack of DNA leaves this call unchecked. Germline V gene data show CDR1 as SGHAT and CDR2 as FQNNGV. The CDR3 contains 14 residues. CDR3: CASSPRYSFNEQFF. The whole variable domain, remainder taken from reference TRBV11-2 and TRBJ2-1, is EAGVAQSPRYKIIEKRQSVAFWCNPISGHATLYWYQQILGQGPKLLIQFQNNGVVDDSQLPKDRFSAERLKGVDSTLKIQPAKLEDSAVYLCASSPRYSFNEQFFGPGTRLTVL.

The chain couples TRBV5-1 to TRBJ1-4; TCRdb's D call of TRBD1 is untestable without DNA. CDR1 is SGHRS and CDR2 is YFSETQ in the germline V gene. This CDR3 spans 13 amino acids. The CDR3: CASSSRDNEKLFF.

This chain uses TRBV20-1 with TRBJ1-5. CDR3 length equals 13 residues. The germline CDR1 and CDR2 sequences are DFQATT and SNEGSKA (reference sequence). The CDR3 loop reads CSARDRTDQPQHF.

The chain couples TRBV7-2 to TRBJ2-3. CDR1 is SGHTA and CDR2 is FQGNSA in the germline V gene. This CDR3 is built from 15 residues. The CDR3 sequence: CASTVAVQSVDTQYF. Together with reference TRBV7-2 and TRBJ2-3, the CDR3 gives the full variable domain: GAGVSQSPSNKVTEKGKDVELRCDPISGHTALYWYRQSLGQGLEFLIYFQGNSAPDKSGLPSDRFSAERTGGSVSTLTIQRTQQEDSAVYLCASTVAVQSVDTQYFGPGTRLTVL.

The CDR3: CASSHTEETQYF. V and J are TRBV7-9 and TRBJ2-5. The germline V gene encodes CDR1 SEHNR and CDR2 FQNEAQ (reference sequence). The CDR3 covers 12 residues.

The gene calls are TRBV7-9 and TRBJ1-2; the TCRdb call, TRBD1, lacks DNA for checking. The CDR3 runs 14 residues. The germline V gene has CDR1 SEHNR and CDR2 FQNEAQ (reference sequence). The CDR3 reads CASSVGTDYDGYTF.

The chain employs TRBV7-6 and TRBJ2-4; no DNA is available, so the TRBD2 call from TCRdb remains unchecked. Germline V gene sequence: CDR1 SGHVS, CDR2 FNYEAQ. CDR3 size: 19 residues. CDR3 protein: CASSRGLAGEVLAKNIQYF.

This sequence joins TRBV5-1 and TRBJ2-3; checking the TCRdb D call of TRBD1 is not possible without DNA. From germline, CDR1 is SGHRS and CDR2 YFSETQ. The CDR3 has 12 amino acids. CDR3 amino acids: CASSSQGDTQYF. The full variable domain, in which reference TRBV5-1 and TRBJ2-3 provide the parts outside the CDR3, is KAGVTQTPRYLIKTRGQQVTLSCSPISGHRSVSWYQQTPGQGLQFLFEYFSETQRNKGNFPGRFSGRQFSNSRSEMNVSTLELGDSALYLCASSSQGDTQYFGPGTRLTVL.

The chain has TRBV10-3 and TRBJ2-7; no DNA is available, so the TRBD2 call from TCRdb remains unchecked. The CDR3 consists of 14 residues. Germline assignment: CDR1 ENHRY and CDR2 SYGVKD. CDR3 residues: CAINGRDYTYEQYF.